This is a list of T cell receptor beta chains from one sample in a study of blood T cells in healthy people across ages. MiXCR, applied by TCRdb to the 5' RACE reads, yields one record per CDR3 protein. Among 800,000 or so distinct CDR3 sequences listed, less than 60% were seen once. Source material: blood. The receptor source for this set is an elderly man in good health. Each CDR3 is given with its conserved first and last residue. The D gene is left open where the match is weak. Size values are once, few and many counts, or a class for expanded clones, and some rows have none.

j_call,v_call,d_call,clone_size,cdr3_aa,cdr3_nt
TRBJ2-5,TRBV4-3,TRBD1,.,CASSPGTGRVETQYF,TGCGCCAGCAGCCCCGGGACAGGGAGGGTTGAGACCCAGTACTTC
TRBJ2-7,TRBV18,.,.,CASSPPGAGYEQYF,TGTGCCAGCTCTCCCCCGGGGGCCGGGTACGAGCAGTACTTC
TRBJ2-4,TRBV29-1,TRBD1,.,CSAGQGPDIQYF,TGCAGCGCAGGACAGGGCCCTGACATTCAGTACTTC
TRBJ2-7,TRBV6-2/TRBV6-3,TRBD2,many,CASSYSTSGSDYEQYF,TGTGCCAGCAGTTACTCGACTAGCGGGAGCGACTACGAGCAGTACTTC
TRBJ2-6,TRBV12-3/TRBV12-4,TRBD1,many,CASRTGQGLPGANVLTF,TGTGCCAGCAGAACGGGACAGGGTTTACCTGGGGCCAACGTCCTGACTTTC
TRBJ2-5,TRBV5-1,.,.,CASKDSSVQETQYF,TGCGCCAGCAAGGATAGCTCCGTCCAAGAGACCCAGTACTTC
TRBJ1-2,TRBV3-1,.,few,CASSQGGAYGYTF,TGTGCCAGCAGCCAAGGAGGGGCCTATGGCTACACCTTC
TRBJ1-4,TRBV29-1,.,few,CSVALGGQGNEKLFF,TGCAGCGTAGCCCTGGGGGGTCAGGGAAATGAAAAACTGTTTTTT
TRBJ2-1,TRBV7-2,.,.,CASSWTPTSNNEQFF,TGTGCCAGCAGTTGGACCCCTACAAGTAACAATGAGCAGTTCTTC
TRBJ2-5,TRBV4-3,TRBD2,.,CASSQDGLAGGKTQYF,TGCGCCAGCAGCCAAGATGGGCTAGCGGGAGGAAAGACCCAGTACTTC
TRBJ2-5,TRBV12-3/TRBV12-4,.,many,CASSKGQETQYF,TGTGCCAGCAGTAAGGGACAAGAGACCCAGTACTTC
TRBJ2-5,TRBV5-1,TRBD1,many,CASSSDRGQTQYF,TGCGCCAGCAGCTCAGACAGGGGGCAGACCCAGTACTTC
TRBJ2-1,TRBV20-1,.,few,CSAGTLGGGGASYNEQFF,TGCAGTGCTGGGACCCTGGGGGGTGGCGGAGCCTCCTACAATGAGCAGTTCTTC
TRBJ2-3,TRBV10-2,TRBD2,.,CASSDYGPAGGADTQYF,TGCGCCAGCAGTGATTATGGACCAGCGGGAGGGGCAGATACGCAGTATTTT
TRBJ1-6,TRBV7-2,.,.,CASSLPGHSPLHF,TGTGCCAGCAGCTTACCGGGACATTCACCCCTCCACTTT
TRBJ1-1,TRBV20-1,.,once,CSADGEGGAPGTEAFF,TGCAGTGCTGACGGTGAAGGGGGGGCGCCGGGGACTGAAGCTTTCTTT
TRBJ2-7,TRBV20-1,.,.,CSGRGEGYEQYF,TGCAGTGGTAGGGGGGAGGGCTACGAGCAGTACTTC
TRBJ2-1,TRBV3-1,TRBD2,.,CASSQGGGLAGGEQFF,TGTGCCAGCAGCCAAGGCGGGGGACTAGCGGGAGGAGAGCAGTTCTTC
TRBJ2-1,TRBV21-1,.,.,CASSKRWGVNVDEQFF,TGTGCCAGCAGCAAAAGATGGGGCGTGAATGTAGATGAGCAGTTCTTC
TRBJ2-7,TRBV4-3,TRBD2,.,CASSQRVTSGSNEQYF,TGCGCCAGCAGCCAACGCGTGACTAGCGGGAGCAATGAGCAGTACTTC
TRBJ2-7,TRBV4-2,TRBD1,.,CASSSAAGQDTYEQYF,TGTGCCAGCAGCTCGGCTGCGGGACAGGATACCTACGAGCAGTACTTC
TRBJ2-3,TRBV28,TRBD1,.,CASIRGTDTQYF,TGTGCCAGCATCAGGGGGACAGATACGCAGTATTTT
TRBJ1-2,TRBV4-3,TRBD1,few,CASSQSDREYGYTF,TGCGCCAGCAGCCAATCGGACAGGGAGTATGGCTACACCTTC
TRBJ2-7,TRBV18,TRBD2,few,CASSPPGTSGSGNEQYF,TGTGCCAGCTCACCACCTGGGACTAGCGGGAGTGGTAATGAGCAGTACTTC
TRBJ2-3,TRBV12-3/TRBV12-4,TRBD2,.,CASSGTSGASDTQYF,TGTGCCAGCAGTGGGACTAGCGGGGCTTCAGATACGCAGTATTTT
TRBJ2-5,TRBV14,TRBD2,.,CASSPRKLAVGETQYF,TGTGCCAGCAGCCCCCGGAAACTAGCGGTGGGGGAGACCCAGTACTTC
TRBJ2-1,TRBV4-2,.,few,CASSPPRGNEQFF,TGTGCCAGCAGCCCACCTAGAGGCAATGAGCAGTTCTTC
TRBJ2-7,TRBV24-1,.,.,CATSDSRGWGLQDEQYF,TGTGCCACCAGTGACTCCCGGGGTTGGGGTTTACAGGATGAGCAGTACTTC
TRBJ2-7,TRBV12-3/TRBV12-4,TRBD1,.,CASSIRPGGSYEQYF,TGTGCCAGCAGTATCCGCCCAGGGGGCTCCTACGAGCAGTACTTC
TRBJ2-1,TRBV7-2,.,few,CASSTGLSPGNEQFF,TGTGCCAGCAGCACGGGACTTTCGCCGGGCAATGAGCAGTTCTTC
TRBJ1-4,TRBV5-1,.,.,CASSLAENRPEEKLFF,TGCGCCAGCAGCTTGGCCGAGAACAGGCCTGAAGAAAAACTGTTTTTT
TRBJ2-1,TRBV5-4,.,.,CASSTPGGEFAYNEQFF,TGTGCCAGCAGCACACCCGGTGGGGAGTTCGCCTACAATGAGCAGTTCTTC
TRBJ1-6,TRBV20-1,.,.,CSADRGWEDSPLHF,TGCAGTGCCGACCGGGGGTGGGAGGATTCACCCCTCCACTTT
TRBJ2-7,TRBV20-1,.,.,CSAARGLSYEQYF,TGCAGTGCTGCGCGCGGGCTGTCCTACGAGCAGTACTTC
TRBJ1-1,TRBV20-1,.,once,CSARVGAGGGTEAFF,TGCAGTGCTAGAGTTGGGGCAGGTGGGGGTACTGAAGCTTTCTTT
TRBJ1-4,TRBV12-3/TRBV12-4,TRBD1,.,CASSLPRDRKGDEKLFF,TGTGCCAGCAGTCTACCCCGGGACAGGAAGGGTGATGAAAAACTGTTTTTT
TRBJ2-5,TRBV7-9,.,.,CASSLEGTSQETQYF,TGTGCCAGCAGCTTAGAAGGGACATCTCAAGAGACCCAGTACTTC
TRBJ2-3,TRBV20-1,TRBD2,.,CSASSGRADTQYF,TGCAGTGCTAGCAGCGGGAGGGCCGATACGCAGTATTTT
TRBJ2-3,TRBV11-1,TRBD1,.,CASSRRTGNTDTQYF,TGTGCCAGCAGCCGACGGACAGGAAACACAGATACGCAGTATTTT
TRBJ2-3,TRBV16,.,many,CASSQLAPDTQYF,TGTGCCAGCAGCCAATTGGCTCCAGATACGCAGTATTTT
TRBJ2-3,TRBV5-1,TRBD2,many,CASSALAGASTDTQYF,TGCGCCAGCAGCGCCTTAGCGGGAGCGAGCACAGATACGCAGTATTTT
TRBJ2-7,TRBV13,.,.,CASSLGRVLSYEQYF,TGTGCCAGCAGCTTAGGCAGGGTCCTTTCCTACGAGCAGTACTTC
TRBJ1-2,TRBV6-1,TRBD1,.,CASSEGTGRHYGYTF,TGTGCCAGCAGTGAAGGGACAGGTCGGCACTATGGCTACACCTTC
TRBJ2-5,TRBV6-1,.,.,CASSGQAGGHPQETQDF,TGTGCCAGCAGCGGACAGGCTGGAGGGCACCCACAAGAGACCCAGGACTTC
TRBJ1-1,TRBV6-1,.,.,CASSDTGLTNTEAFF,TGTGCCAGCAGTGATACGGGACTTACAAACACTGAAGCTTTCTTT
TRBJ2-1,TRBV6-6,.,.,CASSLLQRTGNEQFF,TGTGCCAGCAGTTTACTACAGAGGACTGGTAATGAGCAGTTCTTC